A single sample is the source of the 10 T cell receptor beta chains below, sequenced in a study of blood T cells in healthy people across ages. The authors ran a second PCR of roughly 6 to 12 cycles using a sample-barcoded 5' primer and a J-beta primer mix. TCRdb used MiXCR to reprocess the 5' RACE reads, holding one entry per CDR3 protein. This sample has 550,000 to 700,000 distinct CDR3 sequences, with approximately 27% found just once. Sample: blood. All receptors derive from a woman in her 70s in good health.

This clonotype appeared a few times. The rearrangement links TRBV20-1 to TRBJ2-3, with D unresolved. The CDR3 is 12 residues long. The V gene's germline CDR1 is DFQATT and CDR2 SNEGSKA (reference sequence). Trimming took off 2 bases at V and 2 bases at J, with 5 bases between the two ends. The DNA of the CDR3 is TGCAGTGCTAGACTATCCACAGATACGCAGTATTTT. Its protein is CSARLSTDTQYF.

This chain joins TRBV7-2 and TRBJ2-5; 8 bases agree with TRBD2. CDR3 size: 15 residues. The germline CDR1 and CDR2 sequences are SGHTA and FQGNSA. The V segment lost 2 bases and the J segment 4 bases; nucleotides outside the gene matches: 6. Here the CDR3 DNA reads TGTGCCAGCAGCTTACCGGGACTAGGGGTAGAGACCCAGTACTTC. Encoded protein: CASSLPGLGVETQYF.

This clonotype was recorded once. The chain is built from TRBV3-1 and TRBJ1-6, with 10 bases matching TRBD1. Germline V gene data show CDR1 as LGHDT and CDR2 as YNNKEL (reference sequence). The CDR3 covers 16 residues. Unmatched junction bases numbered 3, after V lost 0 bases and J lost 7 bases. The CDR3 DNA follows: TGTGCCAGCAGCCAAGATTGGGGACAGGGGAATTCACCCCTCCACTTT. Translated: CASSQDWGQGNSPLHF.

This clonotype was counted a few times. Germline is not matched at one junction end, which may reflect a read error. In DNA, the CDR3 is TGTGCCAGCAGCTGGGGAGAGTTTGGGGGGAATGAAAAACCGTTTTTT. Translation gives CASSWGEFGGNEKPFF. This rearrangement joins TRBV12-3 or TRBV12-4 to TRBJ1-4; weak D call: TRBD1 (5 bases). The CDR3 runs 16 residues.

This clonotype occurred a few times. The chain combines TRBV20-1 with TRBJ2-5; 11 nucleotides line up with TRBD1. The germline V gene has CDR1 DFQATT and CDR2 SNEGSKA (reference sequence). This CDR3 spans 16 amino acids. V lost 1 base to trimming and J lost 0 bases; unmatched junction nucleotides: 4. The CDR3 bases are TGCAGTGCTAGAGTGTGGGACAGGGGGGACCAAGAGACCCAGTACTTC. It codes for CSARVWDRGDQETQYF.

CDR3 sequence (DNA): TGTGCCAGCAGGCAACAGGGGTTACCCGGGGAGCTGTTTTTT. Its protein is CASRQQGLPGELFF. The chain links TRBV25-1 to TRBJ2-2; 7 bases fit TRBD1. CDR1 is MGHDK and CDR2 is SYGVNS in the germline V gene. CDR3 length: 14 amino acids. Unmatched junction bases numbered 7, after V lost 6 bases and J lost 6 bases.

This clonotype was found a few times. This chain connects TRBV5-1 to TRBJ2-5; D is undetermined. This CDR3 region has 13 residues. Trimming cost V 0 bases and J 4 bases, with 7 bases left between them. Looked up from germline, CDR1 is SGHRS and CDR2 is YFSETQ. CDR3 region: CASSLAPLETQYF. Here the CDR3 DNA reads TGCGCCAGCAGCTTGGCCCCTTTAGAGACCCAGTACTTC.

This clonotype has just a few counts. The chain carries TRBV5-5 and TRBJ1-1; D uncertain. This CDR3 has 13 residues. In germline, CDR1 is SGHKS, CDR2 YYEKEE (reference sequence). Trimming stripped 2 bases from V and 6 bases from J, with 11 bases between. The CDR3 sequence is CASSLEMESEAFF. DNA of the CDR3: TGTGCCAGCAGCTTAGAAATGGAGTCTGAAGCTTTCTTT.

A note on this clonotype: An end of the junction differs from the germline gene, which may be a read error. CDR3 nucleotides: TGTGCCAGCAGCCTAGGGGGGACCAGCGCCGATTTT. It encodes CASSLGGTSADF. The chain carries TRBV3-1 and TRBJ2-3, with D perhaps being TRBD1 or TRBD2 (6 bases each). The CDR3 has 12 residues. Germline V gene sequence: CDR1 LGHDT, CDR2 YNNKEL (reference sequence).

This clonotype was seen a few times. The gene calls are TRBV20-1 and TRBJ2-1; possible D gene TRBD2, 6 bases. Germline V gene data show CDR1 as DFQATT and CDR2 as SNEGSKA (reference sequence). The CDR3 length is 15 residues. With 3 bases removed from V and 0 bases from J, the gap between germline ends came to 12 bases. CDR3: CSARARGSSYNEQFF. Written as DNA, the CDR3 is TGCAGTGCTAGGGCGCGGGGCAGCTCCTACAATGAGCAGTTCTTC.